Below are 10 T cell receptor beta chains sequenced from a single sample in a study of control samples from healthy donors and cancer patients. Libraries were prepared by immunoSEQ multiplex PCR; TCRdb keeps only in-frame clonotypes and omits some of them. The data show under 300,000 clones, about four fifths seen once. The sample taken for sequencing was PBMCs. These receptors all stem from a woman between 55 and 75 years old with lung cancer.

The gene calls are TRBV9 and TRBJ2-2; no firm D call. Germline-derived CDR1 and CDR2 are SGDLS and YYNGEE. Deletions cut 5 bases from V and 2 bases from J, with 7 bases between. This CDR3 has 13 residues. Here the CDR3 DNA reads TGTGCCAGCAGGGGTGGAAACACCGGGGAGCTGTTTTTT. It specifies CASRGGNTGELFF.

The CDR3 nucleotides are TGTGCCAGCAGCCAGACCCGGATGGATACGCAGTATTTT. It codes for CASSQTRMDTQYF. The chain uses TRBV5-6 and TRBJ2-3; no firm D call. V lost 4 bases and J lost 6, with 12 bases in between. Germline V gene lookup returns CDR1 SGHDT and CDR2 YYEEEE. The length of the CDR3 is 13 residues.

The rearrangement joins TRBV5-1 to TRBJ2-7, with 8 positions matching TRBD1. V lost 0 bases and J lost 2; bases outside the gene matches: 1. The length of the CDR3 is 14 residues. Germline values: CDR1 SGHRS, CDR2 YFSETQ. CDR3 sequence reads: CASSLGTGTYEQYF. The CDR3, as DNA: TGCGCCAGCAGCTTGGGGACAGGGACCTACGAGCAGTACTTC. The complete variable domain, with remaining parts taken from reference TRBV5-1 and TRBJ2-7, reads KAGVTQTPRYLIKTRGQQVTLSCSPISGHRSVSWYQQTPGQGLQFLFEYFSETQRNKGNFPGRFSGRQFSNSRSEMNVSTLELGDSALYLCASSLGTGTYEQYFGPGTRLTVT.

The gene calls are TRBV7-2 and TRBJ1-2; no clear D gene. Trimming pared 4 bases from V and 2 bases from J, leaving 8 bases between. The CDR3 is made up of 13 amino acids. Germline V gene data show CDR1 as SGHTA and CDR2 as FQGNSA. CDR3 in amino acids: CASSSDTNYGYTF. The CDR3 nucleotides are TGTGCCAGCAGCTCCGACACAAACTATGGCTACACCTTC.

V and J are TRBV5-5 and TRBJ2-6, with no clear D. The V gene lost 0 bases and the J gene lost 6 bases, with 10 bases spanning the gap. The CDR3 spans 15 residues. The germline V gene has CDR1 SGHKS and CDR2 YYEKEE (reference sequence). This CDR3 is CASSLEGGEANVLTF. CDR3 coding DNA: TGTGCCAGCAGCTTGGAGGGCGGAGAGGCCAACGTCCTGACTTTC.

The V and J genes are TRBV18 and TRBJ1-2, with 7 bases aligning to TRBD1. This CDR3 spans 16 amino acids. Germline V gene lookup returns CDR1 KGHSH and CDR2 LQKENI. J gave up 4 bases and V 2 bases, and 10 bases lay outside the gene matches. The CDR3 here is CASSPVLTGEGYGYTF. The CDR3 DNA sequence: TGTGCCAGCTCACCAGTTCTCACAGGGGAAGGCTATGGCTACACCTTC. Together with reference TRBV18 and TRBJ1-2, the CDR3 gives the full variable domain: NAGVMQNPRHLVRRRGQEARLRCSPMKGHSHVYWYRQLPEEGLKFMVYLQKENIIDESGMPKERFSAEFPKEGPSILRIQQVVRGDSAAYFCASSPVLTGEGYGYTFGSGTRLTVV.

The chain uses TRBV11-2 and TRBJ2-7; D unclear. Trimming left V 0 bases short and J 5 bases short, with 11 bases between. The CDR3 extends over 14 amino acids. CDR1 is SGHAT, CDR2 FQNNGV, per germline. The CDR3 protein is CASSLEAGTNEQYF. The CDR3 DNA reads as TGTGCCAGCAGCTTAGAGGCAGGCACCAACGAGCAGTACTTC.

This sequence joins TRBV7-9 and TRBJ2-3; D is perhaps TRBD1 (5 bases). Between the trimmed V and J ends, which lost 6 bases and 0 bases, there was a span of 19 bases. CDR1 and CDR2 (germline): SEHNR, FQNEAQ (reference sequence). The CDR3 is made up of 17 amino acids. The CDR3 here is CASSPKPQGPSTDTQYF. The CDR3 DNA follows: TGTGCCAGCAGTCCGAAGCCTCAGGGTCCTAGCACAGATACGCAGTATTTT.

The chain is built from TRBV30 and TRBJ2-3; 10 positions match TRBD2. The germline CDR1 and CDR2 sequences are GTSNPN and SVGIG (reference sequence). J lost 6 bases, V lost 0 bases, and 9 bases had no gene match. This CDR3 has 16 residues. CDR3 sequence (DNA): TGTGCCTGGAGTGTAGTAAGCGGGAGGGAAAGTGATACGCAGTATTTT. Its translation: CAWSVVSGRESDTQYF.

The chain employs TRBV10-3 and TRBJ2-3; D remains ambiguous. The CDR3 is made up of 13 amino acids. Germline CDR1 ENHRY, CDR2 SYGVKD. V was trimmed by 6 bases and J by 3 bases, leaving 10 bases between them. This CDR3 reads CAISATDTDTQYF. In DNA, the CDR3 is TGTGCCATCAGCGCGACTGATACAGATACGCAGTATTTT.